The clone carrying this TCR beta chain is a singleton in its sample. What it binds is not known. The data belong to a study of long-term antiretroviral therapy in people with HIV. Study outcomes and limitations: ART was followed by higher diversity that remained below transplant donor controls.

Investigators performed immunoSEQ version v3.0 at survey level. The repertoire was sequenced with immunoSEQ multiplex PCR; TCRdb's copy has only in-frame clones and lacks some. The data hold 16,000 or so clones, with 85% to 95% observed a single time. The sample in question was unsorted PBMCs, obtained more than 10 years after starting antiretroviral therapy. This TCR was sampled from a man under 40 with HIV.

Here the CDR3 reads CASSLQGRDGELFF. CDR3 sequence (DNA): TGCGCCAGCAGCCTACAGGGGAGGGACGGGGAGCTGTTTTTT. The chain couples TRBV5-1 to TRBJ2-2; D possibly matches TRBD1 or TRBD2 (7 bases each). The CDR3 totals 14 residues. Germline V gives CDR1 SGHRS, CDR2 YFSETQ. The V gene lost 4 bases and the J gene lost 7 bases, with 14 bases spanning the gap.